These T cell receptor beta chains were read from a single sample in a study of T cell repertoires in aging, cancer and after chemotherapy. In TCRdb, the multiplex PCR reads were re-called with MiXCR into one record per CDR3 protein. The sample lists some 5,000 distinct CDR3 sequences, 38% occurring once. Sample: blood. These receptors were collected from a human donor with a blood cancer. Both conserved end residues are part of each CDR3. D genes are given only for firm matches. Clone size, where shown, is once, few, many, or a class for clones that have expanded.

d_call,v_call,j_call,clone_size,cdr3_aa,cdr3_nt
-,TRBV12-3/TRBV12-4,TRBJ1-1,-,CASSPGPRGREAFF,TGTGCCAGCAGTCCGGGCCCAAGGGGACGGGAAGCTTTCTTT
-,TRBV4-2,TRBJ2-1,few,CASSQGTTQSNEQFF,TGTGCCAGCAGCCAAGGGACCACCCAATCCAATGAGCAGTTCTTC
-,TRBV24-1,TRBJ2-5,few,CATSALDHRETQYF,TGTGCCACCAGTGCCCTGGACCACCGGGAGACCCAGTACTTC
-,TRBV5-5,TRBJ1-2,few,CASRPPGYYGYTF,TGTGCCAGCAGACCCCCAGGCTACTATGGCTACACCTTC
-,TRBV12-3/TRBV12-4,TRBJ2-1,-,CASTPGAGLGGEQFF,TGTGCCAGCACCCCAGGGGCGGGCCTAGGGGGTGAGCAGTTCTTC
TRBD1,TRBV18,TRBJ2-6,medium-sized,CASSPRTGNSGANVLTF,TGTGCCAGCTCACCCAGGACAGGAAACTCTGGGGCCAACGTCCTGACTTTC
-,TRBV30,TRBJ2-1,-,CAWSLYIVFFFNEQFF,TGTGCCTGGAGTCTGTACATTGTGTTCTTTTTCAATGAGCAGTTCTTC
-,TRBV5-5,TRBJ1-1,-,CASSLMGPNTEAFF,TGTGCCAGCAGCTTAATGGGCCCGAACACTGAAGCTTTCTTT
-,TRBV20-1,TRBJ1-2,-,CSARDPRGPYYGYTF,TGCAGTGCTAGAGATCCCCGGGGGCCCTACTATGGCTACACCTTC
-,TRBV29-1,TRBJ2-3,-,CSAEAGPGRDTQYF,TGCAGCGCCGAGGCGGGACCGGGGAGAGATACGCAGTATTTT
TRBD1,TRBV29-1,TRBJ2-3,medium-sized,CSVEAQGTDTQYF,TGCAGCGTTGAAGCACAGGGGACAGATACGCAGTATTTT
TRBD1,TRBV20-1,TRBJ2-3,-,CSAPVTGGTPTSTDTQYF,TGCAGTGCACCGGTAACAGGGGGTACCCCTACTAGCACAGATACGCAGTATTTT